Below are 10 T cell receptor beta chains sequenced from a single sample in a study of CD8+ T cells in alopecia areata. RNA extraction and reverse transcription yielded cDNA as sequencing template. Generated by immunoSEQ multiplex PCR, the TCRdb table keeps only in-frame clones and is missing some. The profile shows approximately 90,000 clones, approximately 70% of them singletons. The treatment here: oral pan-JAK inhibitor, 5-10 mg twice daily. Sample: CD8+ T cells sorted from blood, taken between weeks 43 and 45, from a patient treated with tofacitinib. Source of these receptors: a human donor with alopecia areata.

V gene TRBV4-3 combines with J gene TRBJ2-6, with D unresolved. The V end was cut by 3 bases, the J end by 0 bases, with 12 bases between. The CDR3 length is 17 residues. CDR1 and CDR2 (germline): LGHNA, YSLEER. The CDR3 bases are TGCGCCAGCAGCCACGAGGACGGGCTCTCTGGGGCCAACGTCCTGACTTTC. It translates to CASSHEDGLSGANVLTF.

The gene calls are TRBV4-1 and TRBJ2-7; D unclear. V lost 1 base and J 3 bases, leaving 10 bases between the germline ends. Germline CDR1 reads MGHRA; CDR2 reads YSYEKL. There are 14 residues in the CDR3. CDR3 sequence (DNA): TGCGCCAGCAGCCAAGCTAGATCCGACTACGAGCAGTACTTC. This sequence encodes CASSQARSDYEQYF.

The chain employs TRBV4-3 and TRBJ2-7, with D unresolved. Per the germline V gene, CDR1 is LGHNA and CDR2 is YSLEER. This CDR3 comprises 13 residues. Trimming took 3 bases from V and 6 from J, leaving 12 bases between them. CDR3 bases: TGCGCCAGCAGCCAGGCCCGTGGTTCCGAGCAGTACTTC. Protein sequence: CASSQARGSEQYF.

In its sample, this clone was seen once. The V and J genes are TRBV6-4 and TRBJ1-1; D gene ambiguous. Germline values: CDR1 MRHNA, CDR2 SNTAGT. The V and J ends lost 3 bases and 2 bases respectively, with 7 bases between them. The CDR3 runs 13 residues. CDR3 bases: TGTGCCAGCAGTGAAGTCCCCAACACTGAAGCTTTCTTT. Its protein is CASSEVPNTEAFF.

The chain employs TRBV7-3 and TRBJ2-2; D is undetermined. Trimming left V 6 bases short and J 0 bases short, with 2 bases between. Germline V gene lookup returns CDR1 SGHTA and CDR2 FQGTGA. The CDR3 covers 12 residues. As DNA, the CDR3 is TGTGCCAGCAGTTCGAACACCGGGGAGCTGTTTTTT. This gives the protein CASSSNTGELFF.

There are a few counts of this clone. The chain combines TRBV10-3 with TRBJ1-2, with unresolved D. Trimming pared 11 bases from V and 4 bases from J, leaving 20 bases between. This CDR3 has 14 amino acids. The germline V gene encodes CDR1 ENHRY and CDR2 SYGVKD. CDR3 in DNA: TGTGCCGCGGTACCAGACGACCTCCTCTATGGCTACACCTTC. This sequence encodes CAAVPDDLLYGYTF.

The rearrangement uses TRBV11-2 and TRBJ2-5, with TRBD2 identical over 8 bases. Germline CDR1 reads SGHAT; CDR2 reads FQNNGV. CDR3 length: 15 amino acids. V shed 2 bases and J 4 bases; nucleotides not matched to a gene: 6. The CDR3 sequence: CASSLNPGGRETQYF. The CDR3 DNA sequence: TGTGCCAGCAGCTTAAATCCGGGGGGGCGAGAGACCCAGTACTTC.

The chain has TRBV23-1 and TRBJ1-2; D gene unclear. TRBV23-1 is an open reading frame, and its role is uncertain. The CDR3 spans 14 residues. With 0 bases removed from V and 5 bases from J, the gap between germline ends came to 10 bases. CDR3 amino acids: CASSQSLGCYGYTF. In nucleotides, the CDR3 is TGCGCCAGCAGTCAATCTTTGGGTTGTTATGGCTACACCTTC.

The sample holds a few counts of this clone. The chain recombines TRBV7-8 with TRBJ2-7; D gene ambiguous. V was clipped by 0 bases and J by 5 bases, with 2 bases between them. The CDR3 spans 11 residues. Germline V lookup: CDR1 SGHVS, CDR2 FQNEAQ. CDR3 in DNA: TGTGCCAGCAGCTTAGCGGACGAGCAGTACTTC. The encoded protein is CASSLADEQYF. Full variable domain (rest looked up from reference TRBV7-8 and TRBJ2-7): GAGVSQSPRYKVAKRGQDVALRCDPISGHVSLFWYQQALGQGPEFLTYFQNEAQLDKSGLPSDRFFAERPEGSVSTLKIQRTQQEDSAVYLCASSLADEQYFGPGTRLTVT.

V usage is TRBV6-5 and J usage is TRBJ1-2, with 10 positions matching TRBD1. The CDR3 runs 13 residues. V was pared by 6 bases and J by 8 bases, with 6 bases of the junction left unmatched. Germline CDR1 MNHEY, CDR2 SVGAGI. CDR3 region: CASSFGTGDGYTF. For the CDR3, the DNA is TGTGCCAGCAGCTTCGGGACAGGGGACGGCTACACCTTC.